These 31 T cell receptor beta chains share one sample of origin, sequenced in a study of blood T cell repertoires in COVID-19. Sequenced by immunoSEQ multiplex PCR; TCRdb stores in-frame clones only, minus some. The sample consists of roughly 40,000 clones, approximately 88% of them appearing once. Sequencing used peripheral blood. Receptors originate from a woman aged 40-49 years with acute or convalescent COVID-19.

CDR3 amino acids: CASMETGASSGNTIYF. The DNA of the CDR3 is TGTGCCAGCATGGAGACAGGGGCCAGCTCTGGAAACACCATATATTTT. V gene TRBV6-4 combines with J gene TRBJ1-3; 8 bases are shared with TRBD1. Per germline, CDR1 MRHNA and CDR2 SNTAGT. This CDR3 has 16 residues. V dropped 7 bases and J dropped 0; count of bases not matched to a gene: 8.

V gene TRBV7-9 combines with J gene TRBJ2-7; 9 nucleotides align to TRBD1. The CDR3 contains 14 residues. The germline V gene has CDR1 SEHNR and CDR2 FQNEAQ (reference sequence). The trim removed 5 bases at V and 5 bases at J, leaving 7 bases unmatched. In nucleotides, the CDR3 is TGTGCCAGCAGCCACCGGGACAGGGTTCACGAGCAGTACTTC. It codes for CASSHRDRVHEQYF.

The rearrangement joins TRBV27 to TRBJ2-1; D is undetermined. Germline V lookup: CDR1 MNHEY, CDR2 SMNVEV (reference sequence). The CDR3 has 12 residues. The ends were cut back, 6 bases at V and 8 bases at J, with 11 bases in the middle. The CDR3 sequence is CASRRVEYEQFF. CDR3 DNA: TGTGCCAGCAGGCGTGTTGAGTATGAGCAGTTCTTC.

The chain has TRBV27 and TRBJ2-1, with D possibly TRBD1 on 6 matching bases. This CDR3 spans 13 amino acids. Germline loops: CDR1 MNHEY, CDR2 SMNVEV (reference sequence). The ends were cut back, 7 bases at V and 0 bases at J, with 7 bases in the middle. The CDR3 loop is CASKGVSYNEQFF. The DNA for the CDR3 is TGTGCCAGCAAGGGGGTCTCCTACAATGAGCAGTTCTTC.

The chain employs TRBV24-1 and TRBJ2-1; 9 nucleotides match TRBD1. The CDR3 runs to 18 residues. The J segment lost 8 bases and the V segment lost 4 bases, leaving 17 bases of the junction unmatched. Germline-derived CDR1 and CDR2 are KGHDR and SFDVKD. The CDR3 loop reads CATSDHGQGLVLQHEQFF. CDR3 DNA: TGTGCCACCAGTGACCATGGACAGGGGTTGGTCCTACAGCATGAGCAGTTCTTC.

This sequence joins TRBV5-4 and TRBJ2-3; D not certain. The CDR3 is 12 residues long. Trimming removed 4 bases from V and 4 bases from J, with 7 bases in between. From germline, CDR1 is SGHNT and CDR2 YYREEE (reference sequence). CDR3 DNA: TGTGCCAGCAGCCGGTGGTCAGATACGCAGTATTTT. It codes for CASSRWSDTQYF.

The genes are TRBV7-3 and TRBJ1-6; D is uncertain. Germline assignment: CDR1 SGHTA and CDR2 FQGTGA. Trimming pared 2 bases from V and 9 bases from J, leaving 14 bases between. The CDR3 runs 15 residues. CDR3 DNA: TGTGCCAGCAGCTTAGGAGATCTCGGAGGTTCACCCCTCCACTTT. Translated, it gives CASSLGDLGGSPLHF.

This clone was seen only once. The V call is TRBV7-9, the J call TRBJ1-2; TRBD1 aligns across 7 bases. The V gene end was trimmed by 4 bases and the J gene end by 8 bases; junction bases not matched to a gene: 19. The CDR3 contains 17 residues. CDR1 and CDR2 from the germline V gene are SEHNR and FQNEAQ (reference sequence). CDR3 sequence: CASSYLYRTGPGEGYTF. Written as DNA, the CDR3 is TGTGCCAGCAGCTACCTTTACCGGACAGGACCAGGAGAGGGCTACACCTTC.

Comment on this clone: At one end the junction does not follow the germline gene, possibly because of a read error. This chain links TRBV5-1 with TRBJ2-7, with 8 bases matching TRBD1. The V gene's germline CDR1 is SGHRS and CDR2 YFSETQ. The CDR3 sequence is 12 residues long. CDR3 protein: CASSLVGRDRTF. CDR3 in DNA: TGCGCCAGCAGCTTGGTAGGCCGGGACAGGACCTTC.

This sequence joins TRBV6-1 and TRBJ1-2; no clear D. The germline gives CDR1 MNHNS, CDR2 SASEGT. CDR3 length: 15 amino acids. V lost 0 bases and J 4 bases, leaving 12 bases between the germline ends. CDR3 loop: CASSEADQFFYGYTF. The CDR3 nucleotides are TGTGCCAGCAGTGAAGCAGATCAGTTTTTCTATGGCTACACCTTC.

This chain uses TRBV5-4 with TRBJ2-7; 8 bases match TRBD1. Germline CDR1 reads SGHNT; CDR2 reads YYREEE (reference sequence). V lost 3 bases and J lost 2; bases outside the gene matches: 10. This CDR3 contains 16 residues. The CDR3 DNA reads TGTGCCAGCAGCTCCGGACAGGGCCCCTCTGCCTACGAGCAGTACTTC. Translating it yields CASSSGQGPSAYEQYF.

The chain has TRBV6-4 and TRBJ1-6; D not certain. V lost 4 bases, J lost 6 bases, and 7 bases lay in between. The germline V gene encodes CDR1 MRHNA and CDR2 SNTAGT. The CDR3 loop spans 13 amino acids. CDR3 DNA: TGTGCCAGCAGTGTTTCGGTTAATTCACCCCTCCACTTT. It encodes CASSVSVNSPLHF.

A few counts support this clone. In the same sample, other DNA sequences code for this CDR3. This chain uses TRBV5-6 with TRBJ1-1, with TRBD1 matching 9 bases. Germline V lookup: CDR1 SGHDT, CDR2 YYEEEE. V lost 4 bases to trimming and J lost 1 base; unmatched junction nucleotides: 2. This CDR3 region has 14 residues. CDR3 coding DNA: TGTGCCAGCAGCCGGACAGGGGAGAACACTGAAGCTTTCTTT. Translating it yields CASSRTGENTEAFF.

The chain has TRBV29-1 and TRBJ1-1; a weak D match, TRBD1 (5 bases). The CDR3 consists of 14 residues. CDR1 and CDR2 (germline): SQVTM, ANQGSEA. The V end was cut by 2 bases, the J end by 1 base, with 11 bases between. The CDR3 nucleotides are TGCAGCGTTGAACAGGGATTCGGGAACACTGAAGCTTTCTTT. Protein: CSVEQGFGNTEAFF. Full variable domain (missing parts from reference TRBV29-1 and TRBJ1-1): SAVISQKPSRDICQRGTSLTIQCQVDSQVTMMFWYRQQPGQSLTLIATANQGSEATYESGFVIDKFPISRPNLTFSTLTVSNMSPEDSSIYLCSVEQGFGNTEAFFGQGTRLTVV.

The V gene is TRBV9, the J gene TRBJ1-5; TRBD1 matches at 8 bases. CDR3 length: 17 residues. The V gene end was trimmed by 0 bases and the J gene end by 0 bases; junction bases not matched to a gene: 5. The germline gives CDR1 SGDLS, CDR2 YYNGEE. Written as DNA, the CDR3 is TGTGCCAGCAGCGTAGGGACAGGGATGTATAGCAATCAGCCCCAGCATTTT. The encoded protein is CASSVGTGMYSNQPQHF.

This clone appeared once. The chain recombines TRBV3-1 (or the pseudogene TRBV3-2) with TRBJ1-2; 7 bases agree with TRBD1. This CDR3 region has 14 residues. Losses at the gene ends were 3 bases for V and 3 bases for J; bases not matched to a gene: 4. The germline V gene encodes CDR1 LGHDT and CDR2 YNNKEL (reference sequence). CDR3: CASSQGQIYYGYTF. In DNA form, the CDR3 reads TGTGCCAGCAGCCAGGGACAGATCTACTATGGCTACACCTTC.

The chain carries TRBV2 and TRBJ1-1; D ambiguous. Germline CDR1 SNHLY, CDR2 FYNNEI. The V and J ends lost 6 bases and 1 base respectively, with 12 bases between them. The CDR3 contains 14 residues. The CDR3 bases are TGTGCCAGCAGCCCCACTGGTCGGAACACTGAAGCTTTCTTT. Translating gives CASSPTGRNTEAFF. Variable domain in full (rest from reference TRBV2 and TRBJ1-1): EPEVTQTPSHQVTQMGQEVILRCVPISNHLYFYWYRQILGQKVEFLVSFYNNEISEKSEIFDDQFSVERPDGSNFTLKIRSTKLEDSAMYFCASSPTGRNTEAFFGQGTRLTVV.

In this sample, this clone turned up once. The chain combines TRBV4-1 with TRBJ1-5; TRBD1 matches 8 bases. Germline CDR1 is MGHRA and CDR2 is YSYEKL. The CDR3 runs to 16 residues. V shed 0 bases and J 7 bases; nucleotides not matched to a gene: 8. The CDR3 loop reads CASSQEVGQGGQPQHF. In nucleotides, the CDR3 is TGCGCCAGCAGCCAAGAGGTAGGACAGGGAGGGCAGCCCCAGCATTTT.

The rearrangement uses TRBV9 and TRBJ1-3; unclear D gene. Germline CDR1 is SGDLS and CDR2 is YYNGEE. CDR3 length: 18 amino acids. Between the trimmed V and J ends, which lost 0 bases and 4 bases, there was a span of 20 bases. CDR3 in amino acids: CASSVAGNHLSWGNTIYF. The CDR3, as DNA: TGTGCCAGCAGCGTAGCGGGTAACCATTTGTCGTGGGGAAACACCATATATTTT.

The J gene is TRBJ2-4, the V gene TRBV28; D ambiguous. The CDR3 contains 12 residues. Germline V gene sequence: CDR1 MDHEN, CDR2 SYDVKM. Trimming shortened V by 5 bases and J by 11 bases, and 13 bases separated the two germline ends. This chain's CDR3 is CASSPRLVVQYF. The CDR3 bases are TGTGCCAGCAGTCCGCGACTCGTAGTTCAGTACTTC.

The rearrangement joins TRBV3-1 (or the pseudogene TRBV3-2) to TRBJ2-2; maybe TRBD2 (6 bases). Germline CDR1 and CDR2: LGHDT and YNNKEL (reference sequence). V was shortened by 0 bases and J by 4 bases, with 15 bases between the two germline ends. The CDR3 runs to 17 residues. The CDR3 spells CASSQDSRGAATGELFF. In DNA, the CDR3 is TGTGCCAGCAGCCAAGATTCGCGGGGAGCGGCCACCGGGGAGCTGTTTTTT.

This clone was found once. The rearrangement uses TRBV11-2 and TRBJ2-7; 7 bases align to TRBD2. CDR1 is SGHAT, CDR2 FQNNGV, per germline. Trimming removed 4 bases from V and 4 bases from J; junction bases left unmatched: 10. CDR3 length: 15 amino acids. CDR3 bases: TGTGCCAGCAGCTCCCCAGGACTAGTGCGGTACGAGCAGTACTTC. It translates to CASSSPGLVRYEQYF.

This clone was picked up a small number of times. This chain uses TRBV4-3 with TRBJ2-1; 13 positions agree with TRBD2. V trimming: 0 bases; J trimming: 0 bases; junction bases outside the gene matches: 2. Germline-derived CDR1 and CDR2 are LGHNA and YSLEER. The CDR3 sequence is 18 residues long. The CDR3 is CASSQDGLAGASYNEQFF. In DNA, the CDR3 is TGCGCCAGCAGCCAAGACGGACTAGCGGGGGCCTCCTACAATGAGCAGTTCTTC.

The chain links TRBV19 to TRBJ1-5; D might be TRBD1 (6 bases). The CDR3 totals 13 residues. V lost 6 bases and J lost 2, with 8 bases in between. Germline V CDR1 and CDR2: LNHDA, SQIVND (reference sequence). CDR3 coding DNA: TGTGCCAGTAGGGACAGAGGCAATCAGCCCCAGCATTTT. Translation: CASRDRGNQPQHF.

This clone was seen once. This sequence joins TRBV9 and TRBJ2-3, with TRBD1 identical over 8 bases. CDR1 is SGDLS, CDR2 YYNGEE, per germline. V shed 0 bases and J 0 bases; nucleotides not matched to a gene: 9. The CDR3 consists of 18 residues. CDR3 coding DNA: TGTGCCAGCAGCGTAGCCCTGATCCAGGGGGCTAGCACAGATACGCAGTATTTT. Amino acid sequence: CASSVALIQGASTDTQYF.

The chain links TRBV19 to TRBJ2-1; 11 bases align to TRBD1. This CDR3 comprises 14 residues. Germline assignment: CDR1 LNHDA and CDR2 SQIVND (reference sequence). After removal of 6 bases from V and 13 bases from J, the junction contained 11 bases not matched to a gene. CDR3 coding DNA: TGTGCCAGTAGGAGGACAGGGGGCGCGGGGGCACAGTTCTTC. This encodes CASRRTGGAGAQFF.

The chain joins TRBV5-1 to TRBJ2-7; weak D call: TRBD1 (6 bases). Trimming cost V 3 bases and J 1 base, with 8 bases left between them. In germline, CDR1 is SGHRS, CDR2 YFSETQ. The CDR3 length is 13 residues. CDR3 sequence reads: CASSSGASYEQYF. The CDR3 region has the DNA TGCGCCAGCAGCTCAGGGGCTTCCTACGAGCAGTACTTC.

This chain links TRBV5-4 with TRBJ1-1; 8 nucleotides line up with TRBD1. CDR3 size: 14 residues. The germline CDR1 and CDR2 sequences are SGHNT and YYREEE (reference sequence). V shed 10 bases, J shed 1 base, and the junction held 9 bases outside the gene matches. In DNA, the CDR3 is TGTGCCGGGAGACAGGGGTTACGGAACACTGAAGCTTTCTTT. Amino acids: CAGRQGLRNTEAFF.

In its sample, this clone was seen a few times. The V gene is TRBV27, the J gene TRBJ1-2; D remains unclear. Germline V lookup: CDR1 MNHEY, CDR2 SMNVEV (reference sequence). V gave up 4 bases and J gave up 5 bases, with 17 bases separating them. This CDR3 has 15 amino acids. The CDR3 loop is CASSWSPGLDYGYTF. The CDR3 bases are TGTGCCAGCAGTTGGTCTCCAGGACTAGATTATGGCTACACCTTC.

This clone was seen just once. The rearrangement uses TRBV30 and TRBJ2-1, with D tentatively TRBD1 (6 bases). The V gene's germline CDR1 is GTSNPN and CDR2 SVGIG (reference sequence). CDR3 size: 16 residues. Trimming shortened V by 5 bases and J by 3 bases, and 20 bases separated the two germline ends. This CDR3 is CAWDFDPGDFYNEQFF. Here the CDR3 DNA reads TGTGCCTGGGACTTTGACCCAGGGGATTTCTACAATGAGCAGTTCTTC. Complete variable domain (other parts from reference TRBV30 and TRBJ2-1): SQTIHQWPATLVQPVGSPLSLECTVEGTSNPNLYWYRQAAGRGLQLLFYSVGIGQISSEVPQNLSASRPQDRQFILSSKKLLLSDSGFYLCAWDFDPGDFYNEQFFGPGTRLTVL.

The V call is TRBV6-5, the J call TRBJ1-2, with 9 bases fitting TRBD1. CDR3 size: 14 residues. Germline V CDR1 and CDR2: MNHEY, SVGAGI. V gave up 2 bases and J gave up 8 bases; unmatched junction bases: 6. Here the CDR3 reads CASSYRDRERGYTF. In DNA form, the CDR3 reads TGTGCCAGCAGTTACAGGGACAGGGAGAGAGGCTACACCTTC.